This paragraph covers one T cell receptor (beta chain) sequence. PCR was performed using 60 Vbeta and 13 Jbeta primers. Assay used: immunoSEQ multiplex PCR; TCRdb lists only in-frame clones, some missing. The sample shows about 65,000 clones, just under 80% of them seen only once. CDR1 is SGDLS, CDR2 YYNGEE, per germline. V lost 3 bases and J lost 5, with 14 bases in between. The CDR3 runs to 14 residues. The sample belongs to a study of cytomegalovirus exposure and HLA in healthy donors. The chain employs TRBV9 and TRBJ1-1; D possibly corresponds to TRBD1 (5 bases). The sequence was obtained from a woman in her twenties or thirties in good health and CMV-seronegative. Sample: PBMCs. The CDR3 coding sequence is TGTGCCAGCAGCGCGCAGGGTGTCGGTACTGAAGCTTTCTTT. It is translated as CASSAQGVGTEAFF.